A selection of T cell receptor beta chains follows, all from one sample in a study of OX40 agonist ivuxolimab in advanced cancers. Measured with immunoSEQ multiplex PCR; TCRdb has only the in-frame clones, and not every one. Of approximately 35,000 clones in the sample, 70% to 85% were seen once. The specimen comprised CD4+ or CD8+ T cells sorted from blood, sampled in a trial of the OX40 agonist ivuxolimab. These TCRs come from an adult with an advanced solid tumor such as melanoma, head and neck, liver or kidney cancer. Each CDR3 is given with its conserved first and last residue. D genes are given only for firm matches. Clone size is not always given. Where it is, it says once, few, many or a class for expanded clones.

>TRBV6-5|once|TRBJ2-3|TRBD1
CASSPGQGITDTQYF
TGTGCCAGCAGCCCCGGACAGGGGATCACAGATACGCAGTATTTT
>TRBV5-6|-|TRBJ1-1|-
CASSITGTNTEAFF
TGTGCCAGCAGCATCACCGGGACTAACACTGAAGCTTTCTTT
>TRBV5-1|-|TRBJ2-5|TRBD2
CASSLGASGDQETQYF
TGCGCCAGCAGCTTGGGCGCTAGCGGGGATCAAGAGACCCAGTACTTC
>TRBV5-5|-|TRBJ2-3|TRBD1
CASSLQGVSTDTQYF
TGTGCCAGCAGCCTTCAGGGGGTAAGCACAGATACGCAGTATTTT
>TRBV27|-|TRBJ1-6|-
CASSLDQATYNSPLHF
TGTGCCAGCAGTTTAGACCAGGCGACCTATAATTCACCCCTCCACTTT
>TRBV7-2|-|TRBJ1-4|TRBD1
CASSLGTGIRKLFF
TGTGCCAGCAGCCTCGGGACAGGGATTAGAAAACTGTTTTTT
>TRBV7-9|-|TRBJ2-7|-
CASSYSGAPEGRYEQYF
TGTGCCAGCAGTTATTCTGGGGCCCCCGAGGGTCGCTACGAGCAGTACTTC
>TRBV20-1|-|TRBJ1-2|-
CSARTVYGYTF
TGCAGTGCCCGGACAGTGTATGGCTACACCTTC
>TRBV11-2|-|TRBJ1-2|-
CASSSPTGYGYTF
TGTGCCAGCAGCTCCCCCACGGGTTATGGCTACACCTTC
>TRBV4-1|-|TRBJ2-1|-
CASSQKRPSAPYNEQFF
TGCGCCAGCAGCCAAAAGAGGCCTAGCGCACCTTACAATGAGCAGTTCTTC
>TRBV6-6|-|TRBJ2-7|TRBD1
CASSTTTGDEQYF
TGTGCCAGCAGTACCACGACAGGGGATGAGCAGTACTTC
>TRBV2|-|TRBJ2-1|-
CASRFGEQFF
TGTGCCAGCAGGTTTGGTGAGCAGTTCTTC
>TRBV7-9|-|TRBJ1-2|TRBD1
CASSFSGGDGYTF
TGTGCCAGCAGCTTCTCAGGGGGTGATGGCTACACCTTC
>TRBV29-1|-|TRBJ2-1|TRBD2
CSVDPRAGYDEQFF
TGCAGCGTAGACCCTAGAGCGGGGTATGATGAGCAGTTCTTC
>TRBV2|once|TRBJ2-1|-
CASSAGGSSYNEQFF
TGTGCCAGCAGTGCTGGGGGGAGCTCCTACAATGAGCAATTCTTC
>TRBV19|few|TRBJ2-7|-
CASSTPGRGSYEQYF
TGTGCCAGTAGTACTCCGGGACGGGGGTCCTACGAGCAGTACTTC
>TRBV6-1|-|TRBJ2-7|TRBD1
CASSEMDRNFYEQYF
TGTGCCAGCAGTGAAATGGACAGGAACTTCTACGAGCAGTACTTC
>TRBV9|few|TRBJ1-1|-
CASSVAGRLNTEAFF
TGTGCCAGCAGCGTCGCGGGACGCTTGAACACTGAAGCTTTCTTT
>TRBV5-1|-|TRBJ2-5|TRBD2
CASSGGLAVQETQYF
TGCGCCAGCAGCGGGGGACTAGCGGTCCAAGAGACCCAGTACTTC
>TRBV10-2|once|TRBJ2-3|-
CASSRDLRTDTQYF
TGCGCCAGCAGTAGAGACCTCAGGACAGATACGCAGTATTTT
>TRBV6-5|-|TRBJ1-2|TRBD1
CASSPPPGTGGGYTF
TGTGCCAGCAGTCCACCCCCCGGGACAGGGGGTGGCTACACCTTC
>TRBV6-1|-|TRBJ1-5|-
CASSESRYGGAYQPQHF
TGTGCCAGCAGTGAATCTCGGTACGGGGGGGCTTATCAGCCCCAGCATTTT
>TRBV9|-|TRBJ2-3|TRBD2
CASSAPGGGALDTQYF
TGTGCCAGCAGCGCTCCCGGCGGGGGGGCATTAGATACGCAGTATTTT
>TRBV10-3|once|TRBJ1-3|-
CAISGSGSSGNTIYF
TGTGCCATCAGTGGTTCGGGGAGCTCTGGAAACACCATATATTTT
>TRBV7-8|-|TRBJ2-7|-
CASSPTGAYYEQYF
TGTGCCAGCAGCCCCACCGGGGCGTACTACGAGCAGTACTTC
>TRBV19|-|TRBJ2-4|-
CASSTLTLAKNIQYF
TGTGCCAGTAGTACCCTCACACTAGCCAAAAACATTCAGTACTTC
>TRBV6-1|-|TRBJ2-7|TRBD1
CASSVDRESYEQYF
TGTGCCAGCAGTGTCGACAGGGAGTCCTACGAGCAGTACTTC
>TRBV29-1|-|TRBJ2-4|-
CSVNGIGGIQYF
TGCAGCGTTAATGGAATCGGGGGTATTCAGTACTTC
>TRBV5-4|-|TRBJ1-6|-
CASSLGSRGDSPLHF
TGTGCCAGCAGCTTGGGCTCTAGGGGGGATTCACCCCTCCACTTT
>TRBV28|-|TRBJ2-3|TRBD2
CASSLLSGLEADTQYF
TGTGCCAGCAGTTTACTGTCGGGACTAGAGGCTGATACGCAGTATTTT
>TRBV7-9|-|TRBJ2-5|-
CASSSRTRVGETQYF
TGTGCCAGCAGCTCAAGGACCCGGGTGGGAGAGACCCAGTACTTC
>TRBV29-1|-|TRBJ2-7|TRBD1
CSVKTGVGEQYF
TGCAGCGTGAAGACAGGGGTTGGCGAGCAGTACTTC
>TRBV6-5|-|TRBJ2-5|TRBD2
CASSKRGGQETQYF
TGTGCCAGCAGTAAACGGGGGGGCCAGGAGACCCAGTACTTC
>TRBV2|-|TRBJ2-3|-
CASTLRVAPEIGQTQYF
TGTGCCAGCACTCTAAGGGTGGCCCCCGAAATTGGGCAGACGCAGTATTTT
>TRBV27|-|TRBJ2-7|TRBD1
CASSPWTGGSYEQYF
TGTGCCAGCAGTCCGTGGACAGGGGGTTCCTACGAGCAGTACTTC
>TRBV30|-|TRBJ1-1|-
CAWSVEEVGRAAFF
TGTGCCTGGAGTGTAGAGGAGGTCGGCAGGGCAGCTTTCTTT
>TRBV28|-|TRBJ1-1|-
CASSFEGKVFF
TGTGCCAGCAGTTTTGAGGGGAAGGTTTTCTTT
>TRBV15|-|TRBJ2-1|TRBD1
CATSRDGQDSNEQFF
TGTGCCACCAGCAGAGACGGACAGGACTCCAATGAGCAGTTCTTC
>TRBV20-1|-|TRBJ2-1|-
CSAIGTNEQFF
TGCAGTGCTATAGGCACCAATGAGCAGTTCTTC
>TRBV7-3|-|TRBJ1-2|TRBD1
CASSLWGQGIFNYGYTF
TGTGCCAGCAGCTTATGGGGACAGGGAATCTTTAACTATGGCTACACCTTC
>TRBV7-2|-|TRBJ2-7|-
CASSQGEGQGQMEYF
TGTGCCAGCAGCCAAGGAGAAGGGCAGGGGCAGATGGAGTACTTC
>TRBV15|few|TRBJ2-1|-
CATSSKREPYNEQFF
TGTGCCACCAGCAGTAAACGGGAGCCATACAATGAGCAGTTCTTC
>TRBV5-1|-|TRBJ2-5|-
CASSPEDGRETQYF
TGCGCCAGCAGCCCAGAGGACGGTCGAGAGACCCAGTACTTC
>TRBV19|-|TRBJ1-5|-
CASSQGLAQHNPQHF
TGTGCCAGTAGTCAGGGGTTAGCCCAACACAATCCCCAGCATTTT
>TRBV7-9|-|TRBJ1-3|-
CASSPEAGPGNTIYF
TGTGCCAGCAGCCCTGAGGCGGGCCCTGGAAACACCATATATTTT
>TRBV5-6|-|TRBJ1-2|-
CASSRLLRVGGYTF
TGTGCCAGCAGCCGACTTCTACGGGTGGGCGGCTACACCTTC
>TRBV4-1|few|TRBJ2-4|TRBD1
CASSLRGQGALQGAKNIQYF
TGCGCCAGCAGCCTGAGGGGACAGGGGGCATTGCAAGGAGCCAAAAACATTCAGTACTTC
>TRBV4-3|-|TRBJ2-7|-
CASSPGYEQYF
TGCGCCAGCAGTCCCGGCTACGAGCAGTACTTC
>TRBV29-1|-|TRBJ1-5|-
CSIRRGDAGPQHF
TGCAGCATCAGAAGGGGAGACGCTGGGCCCCAGCATTTT
>TRBV7-9|-|TRBJ1-1|-
CASSFMRGSPEAFF
TGTGCCAGCAGCTTTATGAGGGGATCACCAGAAGCTTTCTTT
>TRBV19|-|TRBJ2-3|TRBD1
CASSFTGGSLDTQYF
TGTGCCAGTAGTTTCACAGGGGGCTCATTGGATACGCAGTATTTT